The rows below give T cell receptor beta chains drawn from one sample of a study of blood T cell repertoires in COVID-19. The data were produced by immunoSEQ multiplex PCR, yet TCRdb's version contains in-frame clones alone and is incomplete. The sample lists around 250,000 clones; about 87% were seen once. Sequenced sample: PBMCs or T cells enriched from blood (not recorded which). These receptors were obtained from a woman in her 40s who had been exposed to COVID-19. CDR3s include the opening cysteine and the closing phenylalanine or tryptophan. A D gene is named only where the DNA matches it firmly. Clone size is shown for a subset of rows, as once, few, many or a class of expanded clone.

abundance	d_gene	v_gene	j_gene	CDR3nt	CDR3aa
.	.	TRBV19	TRBJ1-6	TGTGCCAGTACCTTACAGGGTTTCGATTCACCCCTCCACTTT	CASTLQGFDSPLHF
.	.	TRBV11-2	TRBJ1-1	TGTGCCAGCAGCTACTATGAAGCTTTCTTT	CASSYYEAFF
.	.	TRBV28	TRBJ1-4	TGTGCCAGCAGTTATACAACTAATGAAAAACTGTTTTTT	CASSYTTNEKLFF
.	.	TRBV5-6	TRBJ1-5	TGTGCCAGCAGCAGAGGGCGGGGCAATCAGCCCCAGCATTTT	CASSRGRGNQPQHF
.	TRBD1	TRBV30	TRBJ2-5	TGTGCCTGGAGTGGGGGACAGGGTTTTCGAGAGACCCAGTACTTC	CAWSGGQGFRETQYF
once	.	TRBV6-5	TRBJ1-2	TGTGCCAGCAGTTACGGGCAAGTCGGCTCCCTGGGCTACACCTTC	CASSYGQVGSLGYTF
.	.	TRBV21-1	TRBJ2-3	TGTGCCAGCAGCAAACCCGCTAGCGGGGGTTCTAGCACAGATACGCAGTATTTT	CASSKPASGGSSTDTQYF
.	TRBD2	TRBV13	TRBJ2-6	TGTGCCAGCAGAAAGCGGGAGGGGTTCCCTGGGGCCAACGTCCTGACTTTC	CASRKREGFPGANVLTF
.	TRBD1	TRBV19	TRBJ1-1	TGTGCCAGTAGTACCCAAGGACAGGGTAGCGCTTTCTTT	CASSTQGQGSAFF
.	TRBD1	TRBV6-5	TRBJ1-6	TGTGCCAGCAGTTATGGGACAGGGCCCCATAATTCACCCCTCCACTTT	CASSYGTGPHNSPLHF
.	TRBD2	TRBV29-1	TRBJ2-1	TGCAGCGTTTCCTACCGACTAGCGGGAGTGGGTGAGCAGTTCTTC	CSVSYRLAGVGEQFF
.	TRBD1	TRBV9	TRBJ1-5	TGTGCCAGCAGCGAGGGCGCCGGGACAGGGGAGCGGCCCCAGCATTTT	CASSEGAGTGERPQHF
few	.	TRBV28	TRBJ1-6	TGTGCCAGCAGATTGCGCCGGGTGCCCCGGACAGTTTCTGATTCACCCCTCCACTTT	CASRLRRVPRTVSDSPLHF
many	TRBD1	TRBV25-1	TRBJ2-7	TGTGCCAGCAGTGCCGGGACAGGGCTGCACGAGCAGTACTTC	CASSAGTGLHEQYF
.	TRBD1	TRBV7-9	TRBJ1-2	TGTGCCAGCAGCTTAGGGGACAGGCTCGCTAACTATGGCTACACCTTC	CASSLGDRLANYGYTF
.	.	TRBV19	TRBJ1-5	TGTGCCAGTTGGGGGGTTGGTCAGCCCCAGCATTTT	CASWGVGQPQHF
.	TRBD1	TRBV4-1	TRBJ1-2	TGCGCCAGCAGCCGACTCGTGGGGACAGGGGGCTTTTCGTATGGCTACACCTTC	CASSRLVGTGGFSYGYTF
.	.	TRBV7-3	TRBJ2-5	TGTGCCAGCAGCTTAGGCCAGGGCGAAGAGACCCAGTACTTC	CASSLGQGEETQYF
.	.	TRBV11-2	TRBJ2-1	TGTGCCAGCAGCTTAGTAGACCCTAGGGGCGGGGATTACAATGAGCAGTTCTTC	CASSLVDPRGGDYNEQFF
.	.	TRBV10-3	TRBJ2-1	TGTGCCATCACGGCGGGGCTATATGAGCAGTTCTTC	CAITAGLYEQFF
.	.	TRBV7-2	TRBJ2-7	TGTGCCAGCAGCTTTTCCGGGACAACAGACGAGCAGTACTTC	CASSFSGTTDEQYF
.	TRBD1	TRBV18	TRBJ2-7	TGTGCCAGCTCTCCCTCCCGGACAGGAAGCTACGAGCAGTACTTC	CASSPSRTGSYEQYF